This T cell receptor beta chain was sequenced in a study of beta chain features in type 1 diabetes (dated by TCRdb to the late 2010s). About the study as a whole: No differences in mean age, gender distribution, total cell number or subset yield were found between patients and healthy donors. A total of about 99,000,000 sorted cells were examined across all samples, and RNA yield correlated strongly with the number of cells per subset. Regulatory and stem cell-like memory subsets were obtained from only 8 patients and roughly 8 healthy donors, while naive and central memory subsets were obtained from all 30 or so donors. The study compared the TCRB repertoires of sorted circulating CD4+ T cell subsets in recently diagnosed type 1 diabetes patients with those in matched healthy donors.

From each donor, a single peripheral blood sample of roughly 0.11 L on average was drawn into heparinised tubes. Using a panel that included CD45RO, CCR7, CD25, CD127, CD95 and CD27, naive, central memory, regulatory and stem cell-like memory CD4+ T cells were sorted on a BD FACSAria II. All sorted populations exceeded 95% purity. Right away, PBMCs were isolated by Lymphoprep density gradient centrifugation and were stained directly, with no culture step. Samples were stained and sorted in pairs, with one healthy donor and one patient per experiment, so that batch effects were minimized. V is cut back by 3 bases and J by 5 bases, with 4 bases in the junction unmatched. Looking up the germline V gene yields CDR1 MNHNS and CDR2 SASEGT. The CDR3, cysteine through phenylalanine, is 17 amino acids long. Only CDR3 DNA is held: 51 bases, read in frame from base 1. All of the isolated RNA was reverse transcribed with the High Capacity cDNA Reverse Transcription Kit, so expressed TCRB transcripts were sequenced. Deep immunoSEQ sequencing was performed on naive, central memory and regulatory T cell samples, with an average of roughly 3.3 million total reads per sample. After sorted cells were lysed in RLT buffer, RNA was extracted with DNase-treated RNeasy Micro or Mini kits, with the choice depending on cell number. Each cell subset was processed on its own to prevent cross-contamination, while patient and healthy donor samples were processed together. The immunoSEQ multiplex PCR was used to amplify TCRB sequences from cDNA, yielding 87-bp fragments that span the CDR3 region. Sequencing of the amplicons was done on the Illumina HiSeq platform. Per the authors' processing: PCR bias was corrected computationally using synthetic template baselines, and reads within Hamming distance 2 were collapsed, with unmergeable singletons discarded. By aligning reads against IMGT, V, D and J genes, CDR3 length, and insertions or deletions at six rearrangement sites were assigned. Within each subset, clonotype counts were normalized to sorted cell number, and only after that were true diversity and Gini coefficients computed with the tcR R package. The overlap coefficient, calculated on TCRB nucleotide sequences, was used to measure repertoire sharing. Out-of-frame TCRB sequences from naive cells were analyzed to stand in for the pre-selection repertoire. This is the immuneACCESS table as TCRdb keeps it, with only in-frame sequences that have V and J called. A part of the clones is gone; compared with another copy, unresolved V genes explain less than half, and the rest is unexplained. The DNA was the basis for D and trimming; V, J and clone size are from that table. The sample data list about 240,000 clones, and about 15% of these were observed just once. Together, the top ten hold approximately 0.018% of the sample.

What the research found in general, with its limitations: In all four CD4+ subsets, TCRB CDR3 length was moderately but significantly shorter in type 1 diabetes patients. Because cDNA was sequenced instead of genomic DNA, highly expressing activated cells could be over-represented, though the groups showed no difference in activation or CD3 levels. Naive, central memory and regulatory TCRB repertoires appeared more similar among patients than among healthy donors. Fewer insertions and more nucleotide deletions at VDJ recombination sites were observed in patients with type 1 diabetes, implying thymic rearrangement abnormalities. Shorter templates might have been favored by PCR, but patient and control samples were amplified and corrected together, so both groups would have been affected equally by any skew. Only small numbers of individuals were included in the HLA sub-analyses, which left unresolved whether HLA type had any influence on TCRB rearrangement.

For this clone: What this receptor recognizes is not known. Base qualities are not provided; no much larger clone lies one nucleotide away.

Sequenced material: naive CD4+ T cells from blood. In the paper's terms, the cell subset or site label means: true naive CD4+ T cells. Rearrangement joined TRBV6-1 to TRBJ2-1, with 16 bases in between that match TRBD2. The receptor was isolated from a man aged 25 to 40 with type 1 diabetes. The CDR3 reads CASSEGLAGGPHNEQFF. Here is the DNA: TGTGCCAGCAGTGAGGGACTAGCGGGAGGGCCACACAATGAGCAGTTCTTC.